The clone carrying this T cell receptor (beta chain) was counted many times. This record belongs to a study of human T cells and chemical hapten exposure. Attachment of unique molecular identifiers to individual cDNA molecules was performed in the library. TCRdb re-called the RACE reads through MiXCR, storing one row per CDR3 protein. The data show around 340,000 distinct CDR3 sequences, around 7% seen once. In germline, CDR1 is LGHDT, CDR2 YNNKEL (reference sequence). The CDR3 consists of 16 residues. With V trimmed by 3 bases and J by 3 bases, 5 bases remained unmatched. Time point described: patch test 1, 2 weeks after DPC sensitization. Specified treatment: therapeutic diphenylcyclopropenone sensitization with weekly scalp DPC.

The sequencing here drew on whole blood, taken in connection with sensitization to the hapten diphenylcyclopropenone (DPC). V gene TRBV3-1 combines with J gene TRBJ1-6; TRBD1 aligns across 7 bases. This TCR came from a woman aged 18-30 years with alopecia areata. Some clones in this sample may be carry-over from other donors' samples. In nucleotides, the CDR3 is TGTGCCAGCAGCCAGGCGACAGGGAACTATAATTCACCCCTCCACTTT. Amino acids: CASSQATGNYNSPLHF.